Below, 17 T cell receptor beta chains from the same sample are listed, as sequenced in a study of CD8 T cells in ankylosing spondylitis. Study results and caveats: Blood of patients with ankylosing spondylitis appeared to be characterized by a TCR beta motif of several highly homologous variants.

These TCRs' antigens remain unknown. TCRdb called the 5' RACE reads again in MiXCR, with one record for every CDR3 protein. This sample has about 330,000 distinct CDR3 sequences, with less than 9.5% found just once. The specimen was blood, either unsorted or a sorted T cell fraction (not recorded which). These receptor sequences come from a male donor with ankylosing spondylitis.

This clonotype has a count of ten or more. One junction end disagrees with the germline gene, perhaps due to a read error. The CDR3, as DNA: TGTGCCAGCAGTCGAATCAGGGGAAATGGGCAGTTCTTC. Its translation is CASSRIRGNGQFF. J is TRBJ2-1 and V is TRBV28; D perhaps matches TRBD1 (6 bases). The CDR3 contains 13 residues. Germline CDR1 reads MDHEN; CDR2 reads SYDVKM.

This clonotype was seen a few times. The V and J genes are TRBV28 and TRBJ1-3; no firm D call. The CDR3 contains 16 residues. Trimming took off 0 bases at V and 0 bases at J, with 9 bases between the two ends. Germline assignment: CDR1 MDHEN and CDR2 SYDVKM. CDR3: CASSLWGSYSGNTIYF. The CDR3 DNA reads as TGTGCCAGCAGTTTATGGGGCAGTTACTCTGGAAACACCATATATTTT.

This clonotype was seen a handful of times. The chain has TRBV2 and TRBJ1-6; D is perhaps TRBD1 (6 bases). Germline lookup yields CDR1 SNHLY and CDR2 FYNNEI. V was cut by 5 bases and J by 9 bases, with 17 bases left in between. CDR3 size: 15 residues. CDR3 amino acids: CASSPRRGEGSPLHF. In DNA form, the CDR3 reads TGTGCCAGCAGTCCCCGCAGGGGTGAAGGTTCACCCCTCCACTTT.

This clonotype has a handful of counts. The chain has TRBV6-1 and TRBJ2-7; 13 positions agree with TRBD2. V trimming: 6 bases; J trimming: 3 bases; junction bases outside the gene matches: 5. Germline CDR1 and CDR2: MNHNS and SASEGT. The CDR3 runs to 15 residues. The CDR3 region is CASSARLAGGYEQYF. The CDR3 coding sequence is TGTGCCAGCAGCGCCCGACTAGCGGGAGGCTACGAGCAGTACTTC.

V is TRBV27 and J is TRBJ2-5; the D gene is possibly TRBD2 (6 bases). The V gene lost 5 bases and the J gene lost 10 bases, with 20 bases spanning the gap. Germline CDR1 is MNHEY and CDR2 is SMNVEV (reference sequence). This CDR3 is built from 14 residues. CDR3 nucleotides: TGTGCCAGCAGTCCTATGCGGAGGGGATCGGACCAGTACTTC. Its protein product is CASSPMRRGSDQYF.

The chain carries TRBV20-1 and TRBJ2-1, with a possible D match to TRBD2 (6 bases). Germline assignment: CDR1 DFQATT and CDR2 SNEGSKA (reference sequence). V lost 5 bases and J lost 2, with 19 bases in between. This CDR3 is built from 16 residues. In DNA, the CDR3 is TGCAGTGCTTATCGGGGGAGAAGTGTCGCCTACAATGAGCAGTTCTTC. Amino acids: CSAYRGRSVAYNEQFF.

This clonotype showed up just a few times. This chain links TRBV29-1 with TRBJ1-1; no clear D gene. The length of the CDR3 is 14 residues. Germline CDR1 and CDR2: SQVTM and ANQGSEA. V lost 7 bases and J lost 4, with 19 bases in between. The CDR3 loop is CSATRGDVATEAFF. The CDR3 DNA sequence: TGCAGCGCTACACGCGGCGATGTGGCCACTGAAGCTTTCTTT.

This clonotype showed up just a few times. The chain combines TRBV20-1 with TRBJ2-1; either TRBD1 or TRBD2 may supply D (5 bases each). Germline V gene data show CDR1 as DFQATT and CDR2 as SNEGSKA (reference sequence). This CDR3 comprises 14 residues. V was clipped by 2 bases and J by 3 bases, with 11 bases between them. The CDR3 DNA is TGCAGTGCTAGACGGGGCCAAAGCTACAATGAGCAGTTCTTC. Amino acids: CSARRGQSYNEQFF.

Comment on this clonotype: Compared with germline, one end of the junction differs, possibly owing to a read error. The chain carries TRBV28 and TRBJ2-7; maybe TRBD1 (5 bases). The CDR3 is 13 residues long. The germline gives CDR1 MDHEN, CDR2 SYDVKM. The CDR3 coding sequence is TGTGCCAGCAGCCCTTCTTCTCCCGGACAACGGCACTTC. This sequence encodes CASSPSSPGQRHF.

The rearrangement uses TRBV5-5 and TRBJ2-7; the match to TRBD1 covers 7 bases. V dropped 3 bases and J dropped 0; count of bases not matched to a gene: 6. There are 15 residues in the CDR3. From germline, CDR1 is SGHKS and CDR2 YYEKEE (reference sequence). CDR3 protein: CASSWETGLSYEQYF. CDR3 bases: TGTGCCAGCAGCTGGGAGACAGGGCTCTCCTACGAGCAGTACTTC.

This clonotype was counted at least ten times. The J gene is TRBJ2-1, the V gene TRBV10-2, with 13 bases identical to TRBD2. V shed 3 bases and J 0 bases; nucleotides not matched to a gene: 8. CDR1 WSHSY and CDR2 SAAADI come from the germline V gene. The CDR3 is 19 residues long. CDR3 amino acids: CASSELAGGPRASYNEQFF. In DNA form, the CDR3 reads TGCGCCAGCAGTGAACTAGCGGGAGGGCCTAGGGCCTCCTACAATGAGCAGTTCTTC.

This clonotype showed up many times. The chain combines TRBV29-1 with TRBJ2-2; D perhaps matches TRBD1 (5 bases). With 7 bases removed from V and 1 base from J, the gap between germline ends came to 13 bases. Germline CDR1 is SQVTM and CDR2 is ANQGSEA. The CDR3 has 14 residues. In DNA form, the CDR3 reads TGCAGCGGACGCGGCCAGGGGAACACCGGGGAGCTGTTTTTT. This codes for CSGRGQGNTGELFF.

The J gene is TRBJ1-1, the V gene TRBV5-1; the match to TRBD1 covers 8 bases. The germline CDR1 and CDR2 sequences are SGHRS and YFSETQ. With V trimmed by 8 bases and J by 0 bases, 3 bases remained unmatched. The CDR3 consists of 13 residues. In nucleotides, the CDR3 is TGCGCCAGTGGGGACAGGCTGAACACTGAAGCTTTCTTT. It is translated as CASGDRLNTEAFF.

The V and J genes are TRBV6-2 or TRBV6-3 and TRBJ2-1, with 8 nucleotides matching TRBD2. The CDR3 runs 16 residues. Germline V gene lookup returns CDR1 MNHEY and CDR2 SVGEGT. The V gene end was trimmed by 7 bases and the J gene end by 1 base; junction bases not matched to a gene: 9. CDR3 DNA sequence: TGTGCCAGCATTCTATCAGCGGGAGTATCCTACAATGAGCAGTTCTTC. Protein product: CASILSAGVSYNEQFF.

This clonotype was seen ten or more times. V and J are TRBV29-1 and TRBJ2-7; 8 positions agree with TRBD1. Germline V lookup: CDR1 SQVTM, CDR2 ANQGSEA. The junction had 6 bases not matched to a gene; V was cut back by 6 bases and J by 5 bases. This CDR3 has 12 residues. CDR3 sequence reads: CSVRTGLNEQYF. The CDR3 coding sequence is TGCAGCGTCCGGACAGGGCTAAACGAGCAGTACTTC.

CDR3 sequence: CAWSVERDYGYTF. The CDR3 DNA reads as TGTGCCTGGAGTGTAGAGCGCGACTATGGCTACACCTTC. The chain is built from TRBV30 and TRBJ1-2; D remains unclear. This CDR3 comprises 13 residues. Germline V gene lookup returns CDR1 GTSNPN and CDR2 SVGIG (reference sequence). V gave up 0 bases and J gave up 3 bases, with 8 bases separating them.

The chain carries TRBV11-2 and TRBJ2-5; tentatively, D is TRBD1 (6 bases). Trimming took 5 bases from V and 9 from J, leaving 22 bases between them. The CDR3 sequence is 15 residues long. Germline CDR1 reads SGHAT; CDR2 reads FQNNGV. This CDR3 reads CASSVPGTTPSAQYF. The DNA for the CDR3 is TGTGCCAGCAGCGTACCCGGGACAACCCCTTCGGCCCAGTACTTC.